The 12 T cell receptor beta chains listed next were all sequenced from one sample in a study of shared clonotypes between healthy human individuals. This table comes from immunoSEQ multiplex PCR, and its TCRdb copy is limited to in-frame clones, with some not included. The table records around 600,000 clones, roughly 98% of them present only once. Naive CD8 populations comprised CD45RO-negative cells positively selected for CCR7, excluding terminally differentiated effector memory CD45RA+ cells. Sequenced input: naive CD8+ T cells sorted from blood. These receptors were collected from a man younger than 45 in good health.

The chain employs TRBV27 and TRBJ2-7; 9 bases are a match to TRBD2. V lost 5 bases and J lost 0; bases outside the gene matches: 5. CDR3 length: 15 residues. Germline assignment: CDR1 MNHEY and CDR2 SMNVEV (reference sequence). DNA for the CDR3: TGTGCCAGCAGTATGACTAGCGGTAACTCCTACGAGCAGTACTTC. Translated: CASSMTSGNSYEQYF.

This rearrangement joins TRBV21-1 to TRBJ2-7. TRBV21-1 constitutes a pseudogene. The CDR3 totals 12 residues. CDR3 coding DNA: TGTGCCAGGGAAGAGGGGTCCTACGAGCAGTACTTC. Protein: CAREEGSYEQYF.

The chain recombines TRBV5-5 with TRBJ2-7, with D possibly being TRBD1 (5 bases). The V gene's germline CDR1 is SGHKS and CDR2 YYEKEE (reference sequence). Trimming pared 0 bases from V and 1 base from J, leaving 8 bases between. This CDR3 has 14 residues. The CDR3 here is CASSLAQASYEQYF. The CDR3 DNA is TGTGCCAGCAGCTTGGCACAGGCGTCCTACGAGCAGTACTTC. Variable domain in full (rest from reference TRBV5-5 and TRBJ2-7): DAGVTQSPTHLIKTRGQQVTLRCSPISGHKSVSWYQQVLGQGPQFIFQYYEKEERGRGNFPDRFSARQFPNYSSELNVNALLLGDSALYLCASSLAQASYEQYFGPGTRLTVT.

V usage is TRBV30 and J usage is TRBJ1-5; D is possibly TRBD1 (6 bases). V dropped 1 base and J dropped 2 bases, with 15 bases sitting between them. The CDR3 has 16 residues. The germline V gene has CDR1 GTSNPN and CDR2 SVGIG (reference sequence). The CDR3 nucleotides are TGTGCCTGGAGTGGCCCCGGGGGCTGGGGCAATCAGCCCCAGCATTTT. Its protein product is CAWSGPGGWGNQPQHF. The whole variable domain, remainder taken from reference TRBV30 and TRBJ1-5, is SQTIHQWPATLVQPVGSPLSLECTVEGTSNPNLYWYRQAAGRGLQLLFYSVGIGQISSEVPQNLSASRPQDRQFILSSKKLLLSDSGFYLCAWSGPGGWGNQPQHFGDGTRLSIL.

The chain joins TRBV28 to TRBJ1-5; D possibly corresponds to TRBD1 (5 bases). Between the trimmed V and J ends, which lost 9 bases and 3 bases, there was a span of 33 bases. Germline CDR1 is MDHEN and CDR2 is SYDVKM. The CDR3 spans 20 residues. In nucleotides, the CDR3 is TGTGCCAGTAACAGCAAACTCCGTGACAGTATTAGTAGAAACAATCAGCCCCAGCATTTT. It is translated as CASNSKLRDSISRNNQPQHF. Based on the CDR3 plus reference TRBV28 and TRBJ1-5, the full variable domain is DVKVTQSSRYLVKRTGEKVFLECVQDMDHENMFWYRQDPGLGLRLIYFSYDVKMKEKGDIPEGYSVSREKKERFSLILESASTNQTSMYLCASNSKLRDSISRNNQPQHFGDGTRLSIL.

V and J are TRBV11-2 and TRBJ2-1; D may be TRBD2 (6 bases). V lost 1 base and J 8 bases, leaving 9 bases between the germline ends. From germline, CDR1 is SGHAT and CDR2 FQNNGV. The CDR3 spans 13 residues. The CDR3: CASSLGAGYEQFF. The CDR3 DNA is TGTGCCAGCAGCTTAGGGGCGGGGTATGAGCAGTTCTTC.

For this clone: The junction shows a germline mismatch at one end, possibly a read error. The chain uses TRBV7-9 and TRBJ2-1, with TRBD2 as a possible D gene (6 bases). Germline V lookup: CDR1 SEHNR, CDR2 FQNEAQ (reference sequence). The length of the CDR3 is 12 residues. CDR3 nucleotides: TGTGCCAGCCTCGACTACGGGGGTCGTAAGATCTTC. Translation gives CASLDYGGRKIF.

This chain connects TRBV7-2 to TRBJ2-1, with 7 bases matching TRBD2. Per the germline V gene, CDR1 is SGHTA and CDR2 is FQGNSA. CDR3 length equals 13 residues. V lost 5 bases, J lost 6 bases, and 4 bases stayed unmatched. CDR3 sequence: CASSPVAGNEQFF. CDR3 in DNA: TGTGCCAGCAGCCCTGTAGCGGGCAATGAGCAGTTCTTC.

The chain carries TRBV28 and TRBJ2-1; D call uncertain. The CDR3 has 11 amino acids. V was trimmed by 7 bases and J by 3 bases, leaving 4 bases between them. CDR1 is MDHEN and CDR2 is SYDVKM in the germline V gene. CDR3 protein: CASKSYNEQFF. The DNA of the CDR3 is TGTGCCAGCAAAAGCTACAATGAGCAGTTCTTC.

The chain recombines TRBV28 with TRBJ1-1; TRBD1 aligns across 9 bases. Germline-derived CDR1 and CDR2 are MDHEN and SYDVKM. V was pared by 7 bases and J by 0 bases, with 12 bases of the junction left unmatched. The CDR3 has 17 amino acids. The CDR3 spells CASITKGQGPVNTEAFF. The CDR3 DNA follows: TGTGCCAGCATTACCAAGGGACAGGGACCGGTGAACACTGAAGCTTTCTTT.

The chain joins TRBV18 to TRBJ2-1; 16 bases agree with TRBD2. The CDR3 runs 18 residues. With V trimmed by 5 bases and J by 5 bases, 9 bases remained unmatched. Germline CDR1 KGHSH, CDR2 LQKENI. CDR3: CASSSTGTSGRAHNEQFF. The CDR3 nucleotides are TGTGCCAGCTCATCCACCGGGACTAGCGGGAGGGCCCACAATGAGCAGTTCTTC.

J is TRBJ1-1 and V is TRBV7-9; tentatively, D is TRBD1 (6 bases). Germline-derived CDR1 and CDR2 are SEHNR and FQNEAQ (reference sequence). The CDR3 is made up of 11 amino acids. Trimming stripped 5 bases from V and 8 bases from J, with 9 bases between. CDR3 region: CASSRTAEAFF. CDR3 DNA sequence: TGTGCCAGCAGCCGGACAGCAGAAGCTTTCTTT.